A single TCR beta chain is shown here with its context. It lacks a known antigen. Per-nucleotide qualities are absent, and no much larger clonotype sits a single base away. Receptors were amplified or captured by the immunoSEQ multiplex PCR assay. For the multiplex PCR, a mixture combining 60 forward primers for TCR Vbeta segments and 13 reverse primers for TCR Jbeta segments was used. The CDR3 region of rearranged TCR beta genes was amplified from genomic DNA by a multiplex PCR assay. The Illumina HiSeq System was used to sequence the amplified TCR beta libraries as 87-base-pair reads. Turning to the authors' computational methods: Across the 666 repertoires, a later analysis counted some 80 million unique TCR beta chains, roughly 11 million of which were shared by at least two donors. A nearest-neighbor algorithm error-corrected the raw reads and collapsed the reads into unique sequences, merging closely related sequences to remove PCR and sequencing errors. V, D and J gene segments were assigned by aligning CDR3 sequences to IMGT reference sequences. For a sequence to be retained, a match of at least six nucleotides was required to both a V gene segment and a J gene segment. Rearrangements were classified as productive when the CDR3 lacked stop codons and remained in frame with V and J, and all other rearrangements were classified as non-productive. Following IMGT convention, CDR3 was defined as the stretch from the second conserved V-encoded cysteine up to the conserved J-encoded phenylalanine. The earlier analysis of a few hundred of the donors excluded any sequence lacking an unambiguous match to a single V gene segment. An earlier analysis of some 500 of the donors classified V segments as functional when productive rearrangements were above 56.7% and as segregating when the standard deviation between donors was above 5%. A statistical classification framework was built for diagnosing cytomegalovirus status from the catalog of TCR beta chain sequences. A later analysis assigned V and J genes by comparing TCR nucleotide sequences with IMGT/GENE-DB human TR gene sequences. The TCRdist pipeline was used in a later analysis to assign CDR3 sequences and most-parsimonious VDJ recombination scenarios. A later analysis defined each TCR beta chain by its CDR3 amino acid sequence plus V-gene family, and excluded reads lacking a unique V-gene family. In a later analysis, 450 to 600 highly shared, low-generation-probability nucleotide sequences were removed to address suspected cross-contamination and a sequencing artifact. In a later analysis, a clonal expansion index for each public chain was calculated from normalized within-repertoire ranks of inferred template counts. In a later analysis, generation probabilities were computed with a VDJ recombination model fitted to out-of-frame rearrangements, and the resulting probabilities were checked against IGoR. In a later analysis, TCR-TCR, TCR-HLA and TCR-CMV co-occurrence was scored with hypergeometric tests, and a repertoire-size bias correction was applied to TCR pairs. In a later analysis, false discovery rates were estimated by permuting HLA or CMV assignments 20 times. In a later analysis, co-occurring TCRs were grouped with DBSCAN, and TCRdist sequence similarity was added when clustering was performed within HLA-allele-positive subsets. Co-occurrence clustering excluded repertoires with fewer than 30,000 or more than 120,000 public chains, plus five with anomalous nucleotide sharing. TCRdb carries this immuneACCESS record with in-frame sequences only. Its versions omit some clonotypes, under half of them owing to an unresolved V gene in the studies checked, with the rest unexplained. The DNA gave D and trimming, while V, J and clone size come from that table. The sample table holds about 140,000 clones, of which roughly 79% were seen once. The ten largest make up roughly 10% of the sample.

V and J lose 4 bases and 2 bases, and a span of 16 bases separates them. Reading the germline V gene (reference sequence) gives CDR1 SGHNT and CDR2 YYREEE. The CDR3, from cysteine to phenylalanine, totals 17 residues. Kept here is only the CDR3 DNA, which spans 51 bases and is read in frame from base 1. This sample was included in a study of cytomegalovirus exposure and HLA in healthy donors (dated 2017 in TCRdb). Describing the broader study: An earlier analysis of more than 550 of the donors reported about 260 Gb of sequence data and 117 million unique TCR beta sequences obtained from around 170 million T cells. An early release that covered 500 to 800 HLA-typed donors contained approximately 300 gigabases of sequencing data and tens of millions of unique TCR sequences. Among the roughly 390 genotyped donors, around 81% belonged to the genetic ancestry cluster associated with self-reported Caucasian donors. The study was designed to test whether signatures of past pathogen exposure could be identified by cataloging public T cell receptors. The study profiled the T cell repertoires of about 640 subjects by immunosequencing and related them to cytomegalovirus serostatus. A separate validation cohort of more than 100 different subjects was used in addition to the 666-subject first cohort. To predict cytomegalovirus infection status, the study brought together high-throughput TCR immunosequencing, statistical association of individual TCRs with disease status, and machine learning. To study patterns of TCR occurrence, a later analysis re-analyzed previously published TCR beta repertoires from under 750 donors and added high-resolution HLA genotyping. The later analysis used no new phenotypic data to find candidate immune exposures, relying instead on TCR beta sequences and their occurrence across donors. In an earlier analysis of 587 of the donors, high-throughput TCR beta sequencing was used to judge whether each TCR beta V gene segment behaved as functional or pseudogenic. Donor age, sex, ethnicity and CMV serostatus were collected together with the repertoire data. In a later genetic analysis, genome-wide SNP genotypes for about 65% of the 666 donors were used, and that subset was treated as a discovery cohort. Every discovery cohort repertoire had been produced on one sequencing platform. HLA typing included class I and class II loci at four-digit resolution. The number of donors typed differed by locus, with 629-630 for A, B, C, DRB1 and DQB1, more than 500 for DQA1, approximately 570 for DPA1, and 472 for DPB1. Roughly five DR-DQ haplotypes were handled as single units for association and clustering because linkage in the cohort was strong. Among almost 400 genotyped donors of the cohort, an average of roughly 240,000 unique TCR beta nucleotide sequences were sequenced per donor, approximately 20% of them non-productive.

Study-wide conclusions, independent of this receptor: In both the original and validation cohorts, the classifier was reported to diagnose cytomegalovirus status with high specificity and sensitivity. A further reported finding was that TCR beta sequences accurately predicted the HLA-A and HLA-B alleles for most subjects in the first cohort. While some public TCRs were present in many individuals, most TCR sequences turned up only very rarely across donors. A later genetic analysis reported fewer N-insertions in productive TCRs among donors in an Asian-associated ancestry cluster than the approximately 670-donor mean. When HLA alleles, especially DR and DQ, strongly co-occurred, attributing TCR associations to individual alleles was difficult. A total of 164 TCR beta chains were listed by the study as associated with cytomegalovirus. Because some donors lacked HLA typing at each locus, the association tests relied only on the typed subset. V-gene and J-gene trimming of TCR beta chains was associated with a missense DCLRE1C variant in a later genetic analysis, and the association was replicated in an independent cohort. Correlated functional status among segregating V segments might reflect linkage disequilibrium, but an unknown experimental factor could not be ruled out. Compared with equally common non-associated chains, HLA-associated TCR beta chains in a later analysis were more clonally expanded and had lower generation probabilities. A few of the identified cytomegalovirus-associated TCR beta chains were confirmed in vitro to be specific for cytomegalovirus antigens. In a later analysis, most CMV-associated TCR beta chains were found to appear HLA-restricted, with HLA associations seemingly driven largely by CMV exposure. According to a later analysis, parvovirus B19, influenza, CMV and Epstein-Barr virus appeared linked to several top co-occurrence clusters. The cohort was sequenced for TCR beta chains only, and without alpha or paired-chain data the features that could be detected were limited. Because counts were too low, roughly 16 rarely observed V segments, including chromosome 9 orphons, were left out of the earlier analysis of roughly 600 of the donors. The presence/absence analyses assumed that sequencing depth was roughly uniform across donors, and that assumption may not be true. According to the authors, the approach could potentially be generalized to other disease states and immunological phenotypes. A group of highly shared sequence variants was considered likely to be a technical artifact of the sequencing pipeline. In a later analysis, some 17,000 TCR beta sequences were associated with specific HLA alleles at a false discovery rate of 0.05. In an earlier analysis of fewer than 750 of the donors, most TCR beta V segments were observed in productive rearrangements about 87% or about 30% of the time, broadly matching IMGT annotations. According to a later analysis, TCR association rates differed among HLA loci, with DRB1 alleles showing the most associated TCRs and HLA-C alleles showing the fewest. Some IMGT-functional V segments, including TRBV6-2 and TRBV6-3, could not be told apart with the 87-base-pair reads, so those segments were excluded. The only immune exposure information available for the cohort was CMV serostatus.

In total, more than 500 healthy bone marrow donors made up the cohort. At the time of sampling, all cohort members were nominally healthy, though unrecorded immune exposures were likely present. The donor was CMV seropositive and was included in the group of some 290 seropositive cohort members. Every donor gave a peripheral blood sample, and the peripheral blood mononuclear cells from that sample were used for TCR beta sequencing. The Qiagen DNeasy Blood Extraction Kit was used to extract genomic DNA from the blood cell samples. The sequencing sample was made of PBMCs. The rearrangement joined TRBV5-4 to TRBJ2-6, with TRBD1 perhaps the D gene, on 5 matching bases. The origin of this receptor is a woman between 55 and 75 years old in good health and CMV-seropositive. The DNA reads TGTGCCAGCAGCCGCTCGCCAGGGTCCCCTGGGGCCAACGTCCTGACTTTC. The encoded protein is CASSRSPGSPGANVLTF.